The clone carrying this T cell receptor (beta chain) was found a few times. V lost 7 bases and J lost 4, with 14 bases in between. Germline V gene lookup returns CDR1 LNHDA and CDR2 SQIVND (reference sequence). CDR3 length equals 14 residues. The sample belongs to a study of cytomegalovirus exposure and HLA in healthy donors. Primers for the PCR totalled 60 Vbeta and 13 Jbeta. This table comes from immunoSEQ multiplex PCR, and its TCRdb copy is limited to in-frame clones, with some not included. The sample contains 140,000 to 150,000 clones, more than 9.5% of which appear only once. The genes are TRBV19 and TRBJ1-3; weak D call: TRBD1 (5 bases). The receptor was isolated from a man between 50 and 59 years old in good health and CMV-seronegative. Sequenced sample: PBMCs. Written as DNA, the CDR3 is TGTGCCAGTAATAGGGGCGCATCCGGAAACACCATATATTTT. Amino acid sequence: CASNRGASGNTIYF.